These T cell receptor beta chains were read from a single sample in a study of cytomegalovirus exposure and HLA in healthy donors. TCRdb's table, derived via immunoSEQ multiplex PCR, lists solely in-frame clones and lacks some. The repertoire holds approximately 220,000 clones, under 80% seen once, with approximately 1.7% in the top ten. The sample was PBMCs. These receptors all come from a woman in her twenties or thirties in good health and CMV-seronegative. Each CDR3 is given with its conserved first and last residue. Size is omitted from some rows. Given values are once, few, many or a class for expanded clones.

V gene,clone size,J gene,CDR3 protein
TRBV2,-,TRBJ2-1,CASSAGGGQGAGEQFF
TRBV6-6,-,TRBJ2-7,CASSYGDRNYEQYF
TRBV6-5,-,TRBJ2-7,CASEATGLTYEQYF
TRBV6-6,once,TRBJ1-2,CASRQGAYGYTF
TRBV11-2,-,TRBJ2-1,CASSPRDEQFF
TRBV7-3,-,TRBJ2-2,CASSLGGTKTGELFF
TRBV6-1,once,TRBJ1-1,CASGREGRDTEAFF
TRBV6-1,-,TRBJ1-1,CASSEERPLGTEASF
TRBV6-5,-,TRBJ1-1,CASRRKRNTEAFF
TRBV5-1,-,TRBJ2-1,CASSPDSARNNEQFF
TRBV6-1,-,TRBJ2-5,CASSENGAPGTQYF
TRBV9,-,TRBJ2-2,CASSGKTSVGPGELFF
TRBV29-1,-,TRBJ1-2,CSVAGGGGYTF
TRBV7-6,-,TRBJ2-5,CASSPVALAKETQYF
TRBV6-1,-,TRBJ1-5,CASKRFGRGNQPQHF
TRBV15,-,TRBJ2-6,CATSSFSPSGANVLTF
TRBV10-3,-,TRBJ1-5,CAISTGGNQPQHF
TRBV12-5,-,TRBJ2-1,CASGLGDRVRDNEQFF
TRBV7-3,-,TRBJ1-1,CASSLGESTAEAFF
TRBV30,few,TRBJ2-1,CAWSVGRGISEQFF
TRBV7-2,-,TRBJ2-7,CASSLAGGSPVYEQYF
TRBV9,-,TRBJ2-7,CASSFRGNEQYF
TRBV30,many,TRBJ1-2,CAWSGDRVNHGYTF
TRBV6-5,once,TRBJ1-2,CASSPRTGVNYGYTF
TRBV4-1,-,TRBJ2-7,CASSQPGLAKQYF
TRBV9,-,TRBJ2-3,CASSVDPLAGTGTDTQYF
TRBV6-6,-,TRBJ1-5,CASNLQGVGQPQHF
TRBV2,-,TRBJ1-1,CASRGGDAEAFF
TRBV13,-,TRBJ2-5,CASSLGGRAVEAQYF
TRBV5-1,-,TRBJ2-5,CASKTSGREETQYF
TRBV9,-,TRBJ2-2,CASSVGTGTGELFF
TRBV5-5,-,TRBJ1-1,CASSRTVAQAFF
TRBV18,few,TRBJ1-2,CASSPTGDSYGYTF
TRBV19,few,TRBJ2-1,CASSPSKGLGGGSGYNEQFF
TRBV7-9,-,TRBJ2-1,CASTSQGQEAYNEQFF
TRBV19,once,TRBJ1-4,CASSIPGQDFNEKLFF
TRBV6-5,-,TRBJ2-3,CASRRLAGEADTQYF
TRBV9,-,TRBJ2-5,CASSLGGGFGETQYF
TRBV7-3,few,TRBJ2-1,CASSLTATGSGPEQFF
TRBV7-8,-,TRBJ2-3,CASSSPRLYLGTDTQYF
TRBV7-9,-,TRBJ2-7,CSSSLNPRTGDEQYF
TRBV19,-,TRBJ2-5,CASSMTHAGETQYF
TRBV19,-,TRBJ2-4,CASSIENRDNIQYF
TRBV6-1,-,TRBJ1-1,CASSEAAVYALNTEAFF
TRBV29-1,once,TRBJ1-6,CSVATGTGGSNSPLHF
TRBV27,-,TRBJ2-7,CASSLWGGAYEQYF
TRBV9,-,TRBJ2-1,CASSAGTSVHEQFF
TRBV19,-,TRBJ1-5,CASSIDSGQPQHF
TRBV13,-,TRBJ1-2,CASSPPNRAVGYGYTF
TRBV27,-,TRBJ2-7,CASRTTSGVASEQYF
TRBV18,-,TRBJ1-4,CASSPEGFREKLFF
TRBV7-9,-,TRBJ1-1,CASSPPGQGIITEAFF
TRBV2,-,TRBJ2-6,CASIPGQVPSGANVLTF
TRBV11-1,-,TRBJ2-3,CASSLRIAGADTQYF
TRBV6-5,-,TRBJ1-5,CASSLSGGRNQPQHF